This TCR beta chain was recovered during a study of graft-versus-host responses after intestinal transplantation. Study results and caveats: Detected in recipient marrow were GvH clones, some of which were first observed in ileum or blood.

The data were produced by immunoSEQ multiplex PCR, yet TCRdb's version contains in-frame clones alone and is incomplete. The top ten clones hold more than 0.09% of a sample with over 100,000 clones, over 80% of them seen once. This CDR3 spans 16 amino acids. Germline assignment: CDR1 SNHLY and CDR2 FYNNEI. V lost 7 bases to trimming and J lost 6 bases, with 24 bases between them. Turning to this clone: Its antigen is unknown.

The chain employs TRBV2 and TRBJ1-2; weak D call: TRBD1 (6 bases). The material was unstimulated CD4+ T cells sorted from spleen or lymph node cells, obtained before intestinal transplant. This receptor was taken from a human donor who received an intestinal transplant. This chain's CDR3 is CASMGPSWTEKDGYTF. DNA of the CDR3: TGTGCCAGCATGGGCCCCTCGTGGACAGAAAAGGATGGCTACACCTTC.